This T cell receptor beta chain was profiled in a study of T cell changes during pregnancy in multiple sclerosis (dated by TCRdb to the late 2010s). In terms of the full investigation: Changes in the T cell repertoire over the course of pregnancy were examined in this study in women with multiple sclerosis.

The method behind the library was the immunoSEQ multiplex PCR assay. This is the immuneACCESS table as TCRdb keeps it, with only in-frame sequences that have V and J called. A part of the clones is gone; compared with another copy, unresolved V genes explain less than half, and the rest is unexplained. This sample is represented by 60,000 to 95,000 clones; about 90% of them were singletons. Approximately 0.44% of the sample is in the top ten clones. With respect to this clone: It has no known antigen specificity. Qualities for individual bases were not recorded, and no much larger clone is one base off.

The CDR3 covers 15 residues, taking in both the cysteine and the phenylalanine. The retained sequence is limited to the CDR3, 45 bases, with the frame set at the first base. The germline V gene gives CDR1 as MDHEN and CDR2 as SYDVKM. V is shortened by 3 bases, J by 0 bases, and the region joining them spans 9 bases. This clonotype was obtained from a female donor with multiple sclerosis, enrolled in a pregnancy study. The sequence joins TRBV28 to TRBJ2-1; TRBD2 could be the D gene, as 5 bases match. The specimen comprised CD4+ T cells from peripheral blood mononuclear cells, sampled before pregnancy. The sequenced DNA is TGTGCCAGCAGTTTGGGCGGGCGCTCCTACAATGAGCAGTTCTTC. Protein translation: CASSLGGRSYNEQFF.